These 13 T cell receptor beta chains were all obtained from the same sample, sequenced in a study of blood T cell repertoires in COVID-19. Sequenced by immunoSEQ multiplex PCR; TCRdb stores in-frame clones only, minus some. The table records roughly 240,000 clones, about 87% of them present only once. Material: PBMCs or T cells enriched from blood (not recorded which). The receptor set was obtained from a woman between 40 and 55 years old with acute COVID-19.

V is TRBV19 and J is TRBJ1-1; perhaps TRBD1 as D (5 bases). The CDR3 consists of 15 residues. In germline, CDR1 is LNHDA, CDR2 SQIVND (reference sequence). Trimming stripped 6 bases from V and 4 bases from J, with 18 bases between. Written as DNA, the CDR3 is TGTGCCAGTAGCAGGCGGGGGAGTGAGTTCACTGAAGCTTTCTTT. Residues: CASSRRGSEFTEAFF.

The chain is built from TRBV5-1 and TRBJ2-4; D not certain. CDR1 SGHRS and CDR2 YFSETQ come from the germline V gene. This CDR3 has 13 amino acids. Trimming took off 0 bases at V and 6 bases at J, with 7 bases between the two ends. The CDR3 coding sequence is TGCGCCAGCAGCTTGGCCCCGTTAAACATTCAGTACTTC. Its translation: CASSLAPLNIQYF. Full variable domain (remainder filled in from reference TRBV5-1 and TRBJ2-4): KAGVTQTPRYLIKTRGQQVTLSCSPISGHRSVSWYQQTPGQGLQFLFEYFSETQRNKGNFPGRFSGRQFSNSRSEMNVSTLELGDSALYLCASSLAPLNIQYFGAGTRLSVL.

The J gene is TRBJ2-5, the V gene TRBV9; TRBD1 aligns across 7 bases. V shed 3 bases and J 2 bases; nucleotides not matched to a gene: 1. This CDR3 contains 13 residues. Germline V CDR1 and CDR2: SGDLS, YYNGEE. CDR3 DNA: TGTGCCAGCAGCGGGGACAGACAAGAGACCCAGTACTTC. Translating gives CASSGDRQETQYF.

V gene TRBV27 combines with J gene TRBJ2-7, with a possible D match to TRBD2 (6 bases). Trimming removed 2 bases from V and 2 bases from J, with 13 bases in between. Looked up from germline, CDR1 is MNHEY and CDR2 is SMNVEV (reference sequence). The CDR3 runs to 15 residues. In nucleotides, the CDR3 is TGTGCCAGCAGTTTAGTAGCGGTCCCCCCCTACGAGCAGTACTTC. Its translation is CASSLVAVPPYEQYF.

The chain couples TRBV7-2 to TRBJ2-5; 16 positions agree with TRBD2. V dropped 5 bases and J dropped 4; count of bases not matched to a gene: 7. Germline CDR1 is SGHTA and CDR2 is FQGNSA. The CDR3 runs 17 residues. CDR3 nucleotides: TGTGCCAGCAGCCCGGGACTAGCGGGGGGGCGAGGAGAGACCCAGTACTTC. Its protein product is CASSPGLAGGRGETQYF.

The chain has TRBV5-1 and TRBJ1-2; D ambiguous. Trimming removed 3 bases at V and 6 bases at J, with 21 bases between. There are 16 residues in the CDR3. Germline values: CDR1 SGHRS, CDR2 YFSETQ. The CDR3 region is CASSSGLALAPHGYTF. In DNA, the CDR3 is TGCGCCAGCAGCTCGGGTCTCGCTCTCGCCCCACATGGCTACACCTTC. Drawing the rest from reference TRBV5-1 and TRBJ1-2, the complete variable domain is KAGVTQTPRYLIKTRGQQVTLSCSPISGHRSVSWYQQTPGQGLQFLFEYFSETQRNKGNFPGRFSGRQFSNSRSEMNVSTLELGDSALYLCASSSGLALAPHGYTFGSGTRLTVV.

This clone showed up just once. The J gene is TRBJ2-7, the V gene TRBV7-6, with D uncertain. The CDR3 spans 13 residues. Germline V lookup: CDR1 SGHVS, CDR2 FNYEAQ. V was shortened by 2 bases and J by 7 bases, with 12 bases between the two germline ends. The CDR3 nucleotides are TGTGCCAGCAGCTTAAGGTTGCAGGCGGAGCAGTACTTC. It codes for CASSLRLQAEQYF.

The rearrangement uses TRBV5-4 and TRBJ2-3, with D tentatively TRBD1 (5 bases). Germline lookup yields CDR1 SGHNT and CDR2 YYREEE (reference sequence). Trimming left V 6 bases short and J 3 bases short, with 17 bases between. This CDR3 is built from 15 residues. CDR3 sequence (DNA): TGTGCCAGCACCCCCGCGCGTCAGGGAACAGATACGCAGTATTTT. Its protein product is CASTPARQGTDTQYF.

This clone has a handful of counts. J is TRBJ2-7 and V is TRBV10-3; D may be TRBD1 (6 bases). The germline V gene encodes CDR1 ENHRY and CDR2 SYGVKD. V lost 2 bases and J 0 bases, leaving 11 bases between the germline ends. The CDR3 runs 15 residues. The CDR3 here is CAISEPHRDSYEQYF. The CDR3 region has the DNA TGTGCCATCAGTGAGCCACACAGGGACTCCTACGAGCAGTACTTC.

CDR3 sequence (DNA): TGTGCCAGCAGCCCGGGATCCTTGACAGATACGCAGTATTTT. Translation gives CASSPGSLTDTQYF. The V gene is TRBV7-9, the J gene TRBJ2-3, with D maybe TRBD2 (5 bases). Looked up from germline, CDR1 is SEHNR and CDR2 is FQNEAQ (reference sequence). V shed 5 bases and J shed 3 bases, with 12 bases lying between them. The CDR3 is made up of 14 amino acids.

The V call is TRBV11-3, the J call TRBJ1-5; D may be TRBD1 (6 bases). Between the trimmed V and J ends, which lost 5 bases and 3 bases, there was a span of 14 bases. CDR1 SGHNT and CDR2 YENEEA come from the germline V gene. There are 15 residues in the CDR3. The CDR3 bases are TGTGCCAGCAGCCTAGGGGGGCAGGACAATCAGCCCCAGCATTTT. As protein: CASSLGGQDNQPQHF.

The rearrangement joins TRBV20-1 to TRBJ1-1; D is uncertain. Per germline, CDR1 DFQATT and CDR2 SNEGSKA (reference sequence). This CDR3 contains 11 residues. The V gene lost 1 base and the J gene lost 5 bases, with 5 bases spanning the gap. The CDR3 loop reads CSARAVTEAFF. CDR3 sequence (DNA): TGCAGTGCTAGAGCAGTGACTGAAGCTTTCTTT.

With regard to this clone: Other DNA sequences in this specimen translate into the identical CDR3. This chain connects TRBV11-2 to TRBJ2-7; 8 bases map to TRBD1. The length of the CDR3 is 14 residues. Unmatched junction bases numbered 6, after V lost 5 bases and J lost 3 bases. The germline V gene encodes CDR1 SGHAT and CDR2 FQNNGV. The CDR3 bases are TGTGCCAGCAGCACAGGACAGGGCAACTACGAGCAGTACTTC. This translates into CASSTGQGNYEQYF.